This T cell receptor beta chain was sequenced for a study of T cell responses to AZD1222 COVID-19 vaccine. Study outcomes and limitations: Only a handful of people who got AZD1222 tested seropositive at baseline. It should be noted that donors were predominantly white British and more often female, and clonal diversity was possibly underestimated. Sampling captured repertoires only after the peak T cell response.

TCRdb's copy holds only in-frame clones and misses some; the assay was immunoSEQ multiplex PCR. Found here are 95,000 to 110,000 clones, over 75% of them singletons; the top ten hold approximately 18%. Regarding this clone: What it recognizes is unknown.

Germline V gene sequence: CDR1 DFQATT, CDR2 SNEGSKA (reference sequence). V gave up 7 bases and J gave up 5 bases, with 9 bases separating them. The CDR3 length is 11 residues. This sequence joins TRBV20-1 and TRBJ2-4; D may match TRBD1 or TRBD2 (5 bases each). The source material was peripheral blood, sampled on day 0 of AZD1222 vaccination. The clonotype was recovered from an adult in good health. CDR3 loop: CSVLGENIQYF. CDR3 DNA: TGCAGTGTTTTGGGGGAAAACATTCAGTACTTC.